These 32 T cell receptor beta chains were all obtained from the same sample, sequenced in a study of radiotherapy plus CTLA-4 blockade in lung cancer. Sequenced by immunoSEQ multiplex PCR; TCRdb stores in-frame clones only, minus some. Of about 73,000 clones in the sample, around 87% are singletons; the top ten hold 40%. Specimen: peripheral blood, collected from a patient treated with radiotherapy plus ipilimumab. The receptor set was obtained from a human donor with non-small cell lung cancer that progressed on radiotherapy plus ipilimumab.

The J gene is TRBJ2-2, the V gene TRBV5-4, with 11 bases identical to TRBD2. V was pared by 0 bases and J by 0 bases, with 1 base of the junction left unmatched. Germline V gives CDR1 SGHNT, CDR2 YYREEE (reference sequence). The CDR3 extends over 17 amino acids. The CDR3 here is CASSLVSGRANTGELFF. As DNA, the CDR3 is TGTGCCAGCAGCTTGGTTAGCGGGAGGGCGAACACCGGGGAGCTGTTTTTT.

The chain recombines TRBV7-9 with TRBJ2-6; no firm D call. CDR3 size: 14 residues. V was shortened by 5 bases and J by 2 bases, with 7 bases between the two germline ends. Looked up from germline, CDR1 is SEHNR and CDR2 is FQNEAQ (reference sequence). The CDR3 loop is CASSRPAGANVLTF. CDR3 in DNA: TGTGCCAGCAGCCGGCCGGCTGGGGCCAACGTCCTGACTTTC.

This clone was recorded a few times. The rearrangement links TRBV19 to TRBJ1-2; perhaps TRBD1 as D (5 bases). V was clipped by 2 bases and J by 3 bases, with 13 bases between them. This CDR3 is built from 15 residues. Germline loops: CDR1 LNHDA, CDR2 SQIVND (reference sequence). The chain's CDR3 is CASSITGGRDYGYTF. The CDR3 nucleotides are TGTGCCAGTAGTATAACGGGTGGCAGGGACTATGGCTACACCTTC. Complete variable domain (other parts from reference TRBV19 and TRBJ1-2): DGGITQSPKYLFRKEGQNVTLSCEQNLNHDAMYWYRQDPGQGLRLIYYSQIVNDFQKGDIAEGYSVSREKKESFPLTVTSAQKNPTAFYLCASSITGGRDYGYTFGSGTRLTVV.

The chain carries TRBV5-1 and TRBJ2-1; D possibly corresponds to TRBD1 (6 bases). The CDR3 runs 14 residues. Germline CDR1 reads SGHRS; CDR2 reads YFSETQ. V was clipped by 0 bases and J by 6 bases, with 10 bases between them. CDR3 coding DNA: TGCGCCAGCAGCTTGGATGGGACATCCAATGAGCAGTTCTTC. Translated: CASSLDGTSNEQFF.

This sequence joins TRBV7-2 and TRBJ2-3, with unresolved D. Germline CDR1 reads SGHTA; CDR2 reads FQGNSA. The CDR3 contains 15 residues. Deletions cut 3 bases from V and 1 base from J, with 11 bases between. CDR3 residues: CASSFWGLGTDTQYF. CDR3 DNA: TGTGCCAGCAGCTTTTGGGGTTTAGGCACAGATACGCAGTATTTT.

This chain uses TRBV4-1 with TRBJ2-2; TRBD2 might be the D (5 bases). CDR3 length equals 16 residues. CDR1 and CDR2 (germline): MGHRA, YSYEKL. The V gene lost 1 base and the J gene lost 4 bases, with 13 bases spanning the gap. CDR3 in amino acids: CASSQAPWTPTGELFF. CDR3 nucleotides: TGCGCCAGCAGCCAAGCTCCTTGGACTCCCACCGGGGAGCTGTTTTTT.

The CDR3 sequence is CASSFVAGHRNTEAFF. For the CDR3, the DNA is TGTGCCAGCAGCTTTGTAGCGGGACATAGGAACACTGAAGCTTTCTTT. This chain links TRBV5-4 with TRBJ1-1, with D possibly being TRBD1 (6 bases). V was trimmed by 2 bases and J by 1 base, leaving 15 bases between them. The germline CDR1 and CDR2 sequences are SGHNT and YYREEE (reference sequence). The CDR3 totals 16 residues.

This chain uses TRBV11-2 with TRBJ2-5, with D perhaps matching TRBD2 (5 bases). CDR1 is SGHAT and CDR2 is FQNNGV in the germline V gene. Trimming removed 3 bases at V and 8 bases at J, with 10 bases between. The CDR3 sequence is 12 residues long. The chain's CDR3 is CASSLEARTQYF. The CDR3 DNA follows: TGTGCCAGCAGCTTGGAGGCGAGAACCCAGTACTTC. Using reference TRBV11-2 and TRBJ2-5 for the parts outside the CDR3, the full variable domain is EAGVAQSPRYKIIEKRQSVAFWCNPISGHATLYWYQQILGQGPKLLIQFQNNGVVDDSQLPKDRFSAERLKGVDSTLKIQPAKLEDSAVYLCASSLEARTQYFGPGTRLLVL.

This chain uses TRBV9 with TRBJ2-7, with 9 bases matching TRBD1. This CDR3 contains 18 residues. CDR1 and CDR2 from the germline V gene are SGDLS and YYNGEE. The V and J ends lost 0 bases and 3 bases, in that order; junction bases with no gene match: 13. CDR3 loop: CASSVGADRGFRGYEQYF. CDR3 coding DNA: TGTGCCAGCAGCGTAGGAGCGGACAGGGGATTTCGAGGCTACGAGCAGTACTTC.

The V gene is TRBV4-1, the J gene TRBJ2-7; D is perhaps TRBD1 (6 bases). Germline V gene data show CDR1 as MGHRA and CDR2 as YSYEKL. The CDR3 consists of 15 residues. V was cut by 0 bases and J by 3 bases, with 12 bases left in between. In nucleotides, the CDR3 is TGCGCCAGCAGCCAAGAGAGGGGGATGCACTACGAGCAGTACTTC. Residues: CASSQERGMHYEQYF.

The chain combines TRBV2 with TRBJ2-3; 7 bases agree with TRBD1. Germline loops: CDR1 SNHLY, CDR2 FYNNEI. The CDR3 consists of 15 residues. The junction had 5 bases not matched to a gene; V was cut back by 5 bases and J by 0 bases. The CDR3: CASSNRGSSTDTQYF. Written as DNA, the CDR3 is TGTGCCAGCAGTAACAGGGGATCTAGCACAGATACGCAGTATTTT.

This sequence joins TRBV28 and TRBJ1-2; tentatively, D is TRBD1 (5 bases). The CDR3 sequence is 12 residues long. CDR1 is MDHEN and CDR2 is SYDVKM in the germline V gene. Trimming took off 5 bases at V and 6 bases at J, with 10 bases between the two ends. The CDR3 here is CASSLPGDGYTF. In DNA form, the CDR3 reads TGTGCCAGCAGTCTGCCGGGGGATGGCTACACCTTC.

This chain links TRBV2 with TRBJ2-1, with 11 nucleotides matching TRBD2. This CDR3 contains 17 residues. The germline CDR1 and CDR2 sequences are SNHLY and FYNNEI. V shed 1 base, J shed 4 bases, and the junction held 6 bases outside the gene matches. DNA for the CDR3: TGTGCCAGCAGTGAAGTTCGACTAGCGGGAAGTTACAATGAGCAGTTCTTC. Its translation: CASSEVRLAGSYNEQFF.

This clone was recorded a few times. This CDR3 is CASSLGTSVGGETQYF. CDR3 DNA: TGTGCCAGCAGCTTGGGAACTAGCGTCGGTGGAGAGACCCAGTACTTC. J is TRBJ2-5 and V is TRBV5-4, with TRBD2 matching over 7 bases. Germline CDR1 SGHNT, CDR2 YYREEE (reference sequence). The CDR3 extends over 16 amino acids. Unmatched junction bases numbered 9, after V lost 0 bases and J lost 4 bases. Together with reference TRBV5-4 and TRBJ2-5, the CDR3 gives the full variable domain: ETGVTQSPTHLIKTRGQQVTLRCSSQSGHNTVSWYQQALGQGPQFIFQYYREEENGRGNFPPRFSGLQFPNYSSELNVNALELDDSALYLCASSLGTSVGGETQYFGPGTRLLVL.

The chain couples TRBV5-1 to TRBJ2-2, with 8 bases aligning to TRBD2. Germline V gene lookup returns CDR1 SGHRS and CDR2 YFSETQ. The CDR3 consists of 15 residues. The V segment lost 2 bases and the J segment 5 bases; nucleotides outside the gene matches: 5. The DNA of the CDR3 is TGCGCCAGCAGCTTACTCGCGGGGGGAACCGGGGAGCTGTTTTTT. Its protein product is CASSLLAGGTGELFF.

The chain links TRBV29-1 to TRBJ2-1, with a possible D match to TRBD2 (5 bases). The ends were cut back, 8 bases at V and 0 bases at J, with 14 bases in the middle. The germline gives CDR1 SQVTM, CDR2 ANQGSEA. The CDR3 runs 14 residues. The CDR3 DNA follows: TGCAGCACGGACTCCTCAAGCTCCTACAATGAGCAGTTCTTC. This gives the protein CSTDSSSSYNEQFF.

This clone appeared a few times. V gene TRBV19 combines with J gene TRBJ1-1; D not resolved. The ends were cut back, 3 bases at V and 1 base at J, with 12 bases in the middle. The CDR3 runs to 15 residues. Germline CDR1 and CDR2: LNHDA and SQIVND (reference sequence). CDR3 bases: TGTGCCAGTAGTATTCGGTGGGGAAGGAACACTGAAGCTTTCTTT. Its translation is CASSIRWGRNTEAFF.

The count of this clone is one. The chain carries TRBV6-1 and TRBJ2-7, with TRBD2 matching 9 bases. The CDR3 covers 16 residues. CDR1 and CDR2 (germline): MNHNS, SASEGT. The ends lost 1 base at V and 2 bases at J; junction bases unmatched: 6. The CDR3 here is CASSEGVAGAPYEQYV. As DNA, the CDR3 is TGTGCCAGCAGTGAAGGGGTAGCGGGAGCTCCCTACGAGCAGTACGTC.

This clone was seen a single time. The J gene is TRBJ2-2, the V gene TRBV7-8, with D hard to call. The CDR3 covers 15 residues. CDR1 and CDR2 (germline): SGHVS, FQNEAQ. V shed 2 bases and J shed 0 bases, with 7 bases lying between them. CDR3 residues: CASSLMMPNTGELFF. The CDR3, as DNA: TGTGCCAGCAGCTTAATGATGCCGAACACCGGGGAGCTGTTTTTT. The whole variable domain, filled in from reference TRBV7-8 and TRBJ2-2, reads GAGVSQSPRYKVAKRGQDVALRCDPISGHVSLFWYQQALGQGPEFLTYFQNEAQLDKSGLPSDRFFAERPEGSVSTLKIQRTQQEDSAVYLCASSLMMPNTGELFFGEGSRLTVL.

J is TRBJ2-7 and V is TRBV14; 7 nucleotides align to TRBD2. After removal of 0 bases from V and 1 base from J, the junction contained 3 bases not matched to a gene. Per germline, CDR1 SGHDN and CDR2 FVKESK. The CDR3 has 15 residues. The CDR3 DNA follows: TGTGCCAGCAGCCAAGACAGGGAGGGATCCTACGAGCAGTACTTC. This gives the protein CASSQDREGSYEQYF.

The chain recombines TRBV6-1 with TRBJ2-7; D remains unclear. Germline V gene lookup returns CDR1 MNHNS and CDR2 SASEGT. V was pared by 4 bases and J by 3 bases, with 10 bases between. The CDR3 extends over 13 amino acids. CDR3 sequence: CASSGPPNYEQYV. In nucleotides, the CDR3 is TGTGCCAGCAGTGGGCCCCCGAACTACGAGCAGTACGTC.

J is TRBJ2-2 and V is TRBV27, with TRBD2 matching 7 bases. The junction had 3 bases not matched to a gene; V was cut back by 5 bases and J by 0 bases. The germline CDR1 and CDR2 sequences are MNHEY and SMNVEV (reference sequence). This CDR3 has 15 amino acids. CDR3: CASSKLATNTGELFF. The CDR3 bases are TGTGCCAGCAGTAAACTAGCGACGAACACCGGGGAGCTGTTTTTT.

The chain employs TRBV6-5 and TRBJ2-3, with D unresolved. The CDR3 consists of 16 residues. V lost 0 bases and J 4 bases, leaving 14 bases between the germline ends. Germline V gene data show CDR1 as MNHEY and CDR2 as SVGAGI. DNA of the CDR3: TGTGCCAGCAGTTACTCCTGGTCAGGTCTAGCAGATACGCAGTATTTT. Translating it yields CASSYSWSGLADTQYF.

The chain uses TRBV6-1 and TRBJ2-2, with TRBD1 matching over 7 bases. V lost 11 bases to trimming and J lost 3 bases; unmatched junction nucleotides: 9. The CDR3 loop spans 14 amino acids. Germline CDR1 reads MNHNS; CDR2 reads SASEGT. The CDR3 here is CAGGQALYTGELFF. The CDR3 bases are TGTGCCGGCGGACAGGCCTTGTACACCGGGGAGCTGTTTTTT.

CDR3: CATGTGVYEQYF. In nucleotides, the CDR3 is TGTGCCACCGGGACAGGGGTTTACGAGCAGTACTTC. V is TRBV2 and J is TRBJ2-7; 10 nucleotides line up with TRBD1. Germline loops: CDR1 SNHLY, CDR2 FYNNEI. V lost 10 bases to trimming and J lost 4 bases; unmatched junction nucleotides: 4. There are 12 residues in the CDR3. The full variable domain, with the rest looked up from reference TRBV2 and TRBJ2-7, is EPEVTQTPSHQVTQMGQEVILRCVPISNHLYFYWYRQILGQKVEFLVSFYNNEISEKSEIFDDQFSVERPDGSNFTLKIRSTKLEDSAMYFCATGTGVYEQYFGPGTRLTVT.

V is TRBV27 and J is TRBJ2-7; 9 positions agree with TRBD2. This CDR3 has 16 amino acids. V was clipped by 4 bases and J by 0 bases; unmatched bases: 7. The V gene's germline CDR1 is MNHEY and CDR2 SMNVEV (reference sequence). The DNA for the CDR3 is TGTGCCAGCAGTTCGGGTAGCGGGAGCTCCTCCTACGAGCAGTACTTC. The encoded protein is CASSSGSGSSSYEQYF.

V is TRBV5-6 and J is TRBJ2-7; D call uncertain. CDR1 and CDR2 from the germline V gene are SGHDT and YYEEEE. CDR3 length: 13 amino acids. V was shortened by 2 bases and J by 0 bases, with 6 bases between the two germline ends. The CDR3 bases are TGTGCCAGCAGCTTCCGGGCCTCCTACGAGCAGTACTTC. Amino acid sequence: CASSFRASYEQYF.

The genes are TRBV21-1 and TRBJ2-7; TRBD1 is taken as the D call from the table, unchecked against the DNA. TRBV21-1 is noted as a pseudogene. This CDR3 comprises 13 residues. CDR3 nucleotide sequence: TGTGCCAGCAGCAAAGTGGGCAGCTACGAGCAGTACGTC. It codes for CASSKVGSYEQYV.

V and J are TRBV19 and TRBJ1-2; D call uncertain. Germline CDR1 LNHDA, CDR2 SQIVND (reference sequence). V dropped 5 bases and J dropped 1 base, with 11 bases sitting between them. The length of the CDR3 is 14 residues. The CDR3 DNA follows: TGTGCCAGTAGTCTAGTCCGCGGTAACTATGGCTACACCTTC. It codes for CASSLVRGNYGYTF. Drawing the rest from reference TRBV19 and TRBJ1-2, the complete variable domain is DGGITQSPKYLFRKEGQNVTLSCEQNLNHDAMYWYRQDPGQGLRLIYYSQIVNDFQKGDIAEGYSVSREKKESFPLTVTSAQKNPTAFYLCASSLVRGNYGYTFGSGTRLTVV.

The rearrangement links TRBV6-1 to TRBJ2-7, with unresolved D. This CDR3 is 16 amino acids long. CDR1 and CDR2 (germline): MNHNS, SASEGT. V gave up 2 bases and J gave up 1 base, with 15 bases separating them. This CDR3 is CASSESAVGQSYEQYV. The CDR3 DNA reads TGTGCCAGCAGTGAAAGTGCTGTAGGGCAGTCCTACGAGCAGTACGTC.

The J gene is TRBJ2-1, the V gene TRBV19; 12 nucleotides agree with TRBD1. The junction had 15 bases not matched to a gene; V was cut back by 5 bases and J by 7 bases. The CDR3 length is 18 residues. CDR1 LNHDA and CDR2 SQIVND come from the germline V gene (reference sequence). As DNA, the CDR3 is TGTGCCAGTAGTCCCACTCCGCCCGGGACAGGGGGCAAGAATGAGCAGTTCTTC. It encodes CASSPTPPGTGGKNEQFF.

The gene calls are TRBV2 and TRBJ2-7; D tentatively fits TRBD1 or TRBD2 (5 bases each). This CDR3 contains 15 residues. The germline V and J ends were trimmed by 4 bases and 7 bases, with 20 bases remaining between them. The germline gives CDR1 SNHLY, CDR2 FYNNEI. Written as DNA, the CDR3 is TGTGCCAGCAGTGTATTGGCAAGCCCCGAGGGGGAGCAGTACGTC. This gives the protein CASSVLASPEGEQYV.